This T cell receptor (beta chain) was recovered during a study of beta chain features in type 1 diabetes. Study-wide findings and caveats: Because the template was cDNA, high-expressing cells might be over-represented. People with Type 1 diabetes carried modestly yet significantly shorter TCRB CDR3s in all four CD4+ subsets. Type 1 diabetes patients had fewer VDJ junction insertions and more deletions.

Cells sorted by CD45RO/CCR7/CD25/CD127/CD95/CD27 comprised CD4+ naive, central memory, regulatory and stem cell-like memory cells. Investigators reverse transcribed all isolated RNA, so they sequenced expressed TCRB transcripts. Generated by immunoSEQ multiplex PCR, the TCRdb table keeps only in-frame clones and is missing some. The sample shows 600,000 to 700,000 clones, over 10% of them seen only once. The CDR3 runs 15 residues. The V gene lost 0 bases and the J gene lost 1 base, with 9 bases spanning the gap. Per germline, CDR1 MGHRA and CDR2 YSYEKL. This clone occurred a few times. Antigen: not known.

The sample consisted of naive CD4+ T cells from blood. This clonotype was obtained from a man between 18 and 29 years old with type 1 diabetes. The rearrangement joins TRBV4-1 to TRBJ1-2; no clear D. The CDR3 DNA reads TGCGCCAGCAGCCAAGATCGGCGGGGTAACTATGGCTACACCTTC. Protein product: CASSQDRRGNYGYTF.